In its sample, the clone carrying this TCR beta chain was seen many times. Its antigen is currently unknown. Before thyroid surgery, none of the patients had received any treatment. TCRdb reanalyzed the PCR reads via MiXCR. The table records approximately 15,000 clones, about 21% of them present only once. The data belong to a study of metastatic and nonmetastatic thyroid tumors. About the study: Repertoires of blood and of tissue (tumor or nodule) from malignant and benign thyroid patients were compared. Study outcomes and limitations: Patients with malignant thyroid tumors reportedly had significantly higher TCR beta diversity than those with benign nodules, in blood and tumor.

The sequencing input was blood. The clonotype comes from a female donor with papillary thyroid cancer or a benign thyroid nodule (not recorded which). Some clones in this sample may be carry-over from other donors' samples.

The DNA for the CDR3 is TGTGCCAGCAGCCAAAGGGACAATGAGCAGTTCTTC. Amino acid sequence: CASSQRDNEQFF. The chain uses TRBV4-2 and TRBJ2-1; no definite D call. The germline gives CDR1 LGHNA, CDR2 YNFKEQ. The germline V and J ends were trimmed by 2 bases and 5 bases, with 4 bases remaining between them. This CDR3 spans 12 amino acids.